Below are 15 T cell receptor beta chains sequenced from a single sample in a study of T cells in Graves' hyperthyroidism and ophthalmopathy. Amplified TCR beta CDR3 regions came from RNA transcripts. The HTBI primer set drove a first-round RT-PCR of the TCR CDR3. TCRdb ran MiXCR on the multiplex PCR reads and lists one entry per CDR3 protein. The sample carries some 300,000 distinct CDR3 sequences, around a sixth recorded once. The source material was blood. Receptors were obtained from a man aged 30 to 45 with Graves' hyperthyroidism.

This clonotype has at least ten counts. The CDR3 sequence: CASSFRDSYNEQFF. CDR3 in DNA: TGTGCCAGCAGCTTCCGGGACTCCTACAATGAGCAGTTCTTC. The chain employs TRBV11-1 and TRBJ2-1; D may be TRBD2 (5 bases). Germline V gives CDR1 SGHAT, CDR2 FQDESV (reference sequence). The CDR3 covers 14 residues. V gave up 3 bases and J gave up 0 bases, with 6 bases separating them.

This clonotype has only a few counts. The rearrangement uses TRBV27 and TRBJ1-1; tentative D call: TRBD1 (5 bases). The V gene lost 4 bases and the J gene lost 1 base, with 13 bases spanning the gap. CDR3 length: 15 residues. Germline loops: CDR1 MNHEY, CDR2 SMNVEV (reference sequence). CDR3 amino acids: CASSSGFDRNTEAFF. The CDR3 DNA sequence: TGTGCCAGCAGTTCCGGATTCGACAGGAACACTGAAGCTTTCTTT.

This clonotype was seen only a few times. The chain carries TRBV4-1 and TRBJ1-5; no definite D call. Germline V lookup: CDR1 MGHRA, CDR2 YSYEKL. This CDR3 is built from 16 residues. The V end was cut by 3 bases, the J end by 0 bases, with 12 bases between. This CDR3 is CASSHTATNSNQPQHF. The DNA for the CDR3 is TGCGCCAGCAGCCACACAGCTACAAATAGCAATCAGCCCCAGCATTTT.

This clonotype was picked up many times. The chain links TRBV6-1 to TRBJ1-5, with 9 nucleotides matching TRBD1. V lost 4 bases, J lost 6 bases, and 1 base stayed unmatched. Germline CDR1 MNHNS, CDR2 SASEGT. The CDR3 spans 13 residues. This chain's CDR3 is CASSAQGAQPQHF. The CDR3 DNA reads TGTGCCAGCAGTGCACAGGGGGCTCAGCCCCAGCATTTT.

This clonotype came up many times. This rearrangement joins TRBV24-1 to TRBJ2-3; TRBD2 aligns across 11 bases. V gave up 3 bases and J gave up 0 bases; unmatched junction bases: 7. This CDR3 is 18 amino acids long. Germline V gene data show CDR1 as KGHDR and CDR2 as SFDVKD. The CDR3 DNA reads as TGTGCCACCAGTGATAGGCCGACTAGCGGGATCAGCACAGATACGCAGTATTTT. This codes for CATSDRPTSGISTDTQYF.

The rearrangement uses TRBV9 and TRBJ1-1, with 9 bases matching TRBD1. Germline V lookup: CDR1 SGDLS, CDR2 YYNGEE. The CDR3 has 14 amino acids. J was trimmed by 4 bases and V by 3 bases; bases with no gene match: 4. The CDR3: CASSATGGLTEAFF. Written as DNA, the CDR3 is TGTGCCAGCAGCGCCACAGGGGGCCTCACTGAAGCTTTCTTT.

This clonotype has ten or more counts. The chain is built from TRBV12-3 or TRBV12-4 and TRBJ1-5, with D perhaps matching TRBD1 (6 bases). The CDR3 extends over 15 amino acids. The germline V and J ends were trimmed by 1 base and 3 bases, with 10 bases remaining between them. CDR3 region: CASSLGTAFNQPQHF. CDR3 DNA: TGTGCCAGCAGTTTAGGGACAGCGTTCAATCAGCCCCAGCATTTT.

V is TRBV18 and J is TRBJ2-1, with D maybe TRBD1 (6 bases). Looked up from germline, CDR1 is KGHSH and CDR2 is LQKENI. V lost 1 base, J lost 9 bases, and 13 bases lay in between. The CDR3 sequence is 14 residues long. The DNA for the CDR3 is TGTGCCAGCTCACCACGCCCAGGGGATAGTGAGCAGTTCTTC. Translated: CASSPRPGDSEQFF.

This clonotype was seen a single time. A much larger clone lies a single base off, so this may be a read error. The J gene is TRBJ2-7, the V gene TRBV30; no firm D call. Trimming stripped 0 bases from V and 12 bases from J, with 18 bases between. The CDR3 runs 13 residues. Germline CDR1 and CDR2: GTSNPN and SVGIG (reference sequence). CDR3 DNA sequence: TGTGCCTGGAGTGTAGAGCTCAAAACCGGGCCGTACTTC. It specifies CAWSVELKTGPYF.

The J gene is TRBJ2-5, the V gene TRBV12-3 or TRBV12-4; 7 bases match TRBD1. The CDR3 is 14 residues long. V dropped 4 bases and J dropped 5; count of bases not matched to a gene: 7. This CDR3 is CASSSIDRVETQYF. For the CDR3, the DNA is TGTGCCAGCAGTTCCATCGACAGGGTGGAGACCCAGTACTTC.

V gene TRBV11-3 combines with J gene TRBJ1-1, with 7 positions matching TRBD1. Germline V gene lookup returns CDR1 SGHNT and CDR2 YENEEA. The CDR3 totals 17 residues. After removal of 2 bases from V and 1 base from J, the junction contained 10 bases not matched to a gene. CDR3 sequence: CASSLTPWAGGNTEAFF. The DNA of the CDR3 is TGTGCCAGCAGCTTAACCCCATGGGCAGGGGGGAACACTGAAGCTTTCTTT.

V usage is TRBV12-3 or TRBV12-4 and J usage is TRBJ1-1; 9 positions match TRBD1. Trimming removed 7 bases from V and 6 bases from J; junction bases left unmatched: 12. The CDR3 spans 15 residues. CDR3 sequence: CASTRDGTGLAEAFF. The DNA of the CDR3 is TGTGCCAGCACCCGGGACGGGACAGGGTTGGCTGAAGCTTTCTTT.

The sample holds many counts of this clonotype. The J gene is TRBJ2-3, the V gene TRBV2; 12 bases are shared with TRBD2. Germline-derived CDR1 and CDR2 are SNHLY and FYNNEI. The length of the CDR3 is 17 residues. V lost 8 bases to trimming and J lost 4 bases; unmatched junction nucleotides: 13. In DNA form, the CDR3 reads TGTGCCAGCGCAGTCCTAGCGGGAGGGCCAAACCCAGATACGCAGTATTTT. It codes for CASAVLAGGPNPDTQYF.

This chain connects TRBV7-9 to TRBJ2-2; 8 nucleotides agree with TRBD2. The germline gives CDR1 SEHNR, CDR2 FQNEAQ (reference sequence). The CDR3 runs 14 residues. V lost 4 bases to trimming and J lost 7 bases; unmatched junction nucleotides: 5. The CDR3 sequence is CASSYSGIGGELFF. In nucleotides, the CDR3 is TGTGCCAGCAGCTATAGCGGGATAGGCGGGGAGCTGTTTTTT.

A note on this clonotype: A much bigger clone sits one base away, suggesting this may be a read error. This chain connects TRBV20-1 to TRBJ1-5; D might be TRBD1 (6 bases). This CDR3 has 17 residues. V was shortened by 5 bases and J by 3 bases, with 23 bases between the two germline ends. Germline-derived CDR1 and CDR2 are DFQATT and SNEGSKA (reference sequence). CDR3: CSAPQGPRAVVNQPQHF. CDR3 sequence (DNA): TGCAGTGCTCCACAGGGTCCGCGGGCAGTAGTCAATCAGCCCCAGCATTTT.